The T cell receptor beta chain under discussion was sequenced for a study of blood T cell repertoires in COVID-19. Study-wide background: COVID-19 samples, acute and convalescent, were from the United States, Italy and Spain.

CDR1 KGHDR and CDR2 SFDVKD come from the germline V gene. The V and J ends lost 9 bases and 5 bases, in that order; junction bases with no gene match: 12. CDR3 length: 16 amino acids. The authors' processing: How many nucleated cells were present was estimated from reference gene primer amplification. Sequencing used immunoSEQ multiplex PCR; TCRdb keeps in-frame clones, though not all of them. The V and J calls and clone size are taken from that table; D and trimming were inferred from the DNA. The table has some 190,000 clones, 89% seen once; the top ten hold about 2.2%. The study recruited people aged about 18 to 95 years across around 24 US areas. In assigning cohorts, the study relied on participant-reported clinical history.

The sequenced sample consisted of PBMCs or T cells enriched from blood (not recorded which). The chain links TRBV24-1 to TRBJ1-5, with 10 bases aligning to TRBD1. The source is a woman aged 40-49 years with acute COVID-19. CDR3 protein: CATWGGTGAEHQPQHF. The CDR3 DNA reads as TGTGCCACCTGGGGCGGGACAGGGGCCGAACATCAGCCCCAGCATTTT.